These 6 T cell receptor beta chains were all obtained from the same sample, sequenced in a study of long-term antiretroviral therapy in people with HIV. Survey-level immunoSEQ v3.0 assays were run. Sequencing used immunoSEQ multiplex PCR; TCRdb keeps in-frame clones, though not all of them. The data contain 30,000 to 45,000 clones, about 80% of them singletons. The sample was unsorted PBMCs, taken 3.4 years after starting antiretroviral therapy. These TCRs come from a man aged 30 to 39 with HIV.

The gene calls are TRBV9 and TRBJ2-7, with D possibly being TRBD1 or TRBD2 (5 bases each). CDR3 length equals 14 residues. With 4 bases removed from V and 2 bases from J, the gap between germline ends came to 13 bases. Germline V gene data show CDR1 as SGDLS and CDR2 as YYNGEE. The CDR3 reads CASSPGRMTYEQYF. DNA of the CDR3: TGTGCCAGCAGCCCGGGACGGATGACCTACGAGCAGTACTTC.

This chain uses TRBV7-2 with TRBJ1-4; the D gene is possibly TRBD1 (5 bases). The CDR3 spans 14 residues. Deletions cut 0 bases from V and 3 bases from J, with 5 bases between. CDR1 is SGHTA and CDR2 is FQGNSA in the germline V gene. Here the CDR3 DNA reads TGTGCCAGCAGCTTAGCGGGGCCTAATGAAAAACTGTTTTTT. Residues: CASSLAGPNEKLFF.

The genes are TRBV5-6 and TRBJ2-1, with 9 bases matching TRBD2. In germline, CDR1 is SGHDT, CDR2 YYEEEE. V lost 5 bases to trimming and J lost 1 base; unmatched junction nucleotides: 7. The CDR3 contains 16 residues. DNA for the CDR3: TGTGCCAGCAGACAGACTAGCGGAGCGTCCTACAATGAGCAGTTCTTC. Its translation: CASRQTSGASYNEQFF.

The CDR3 loop is CATTGDSPTKAQYF. The CDR3, as DNA: TGTGCCACCACTGGGGACTCTCCTACCAAGGCCCAGTACTTC. The chain employs TRBV28 and TRBJ2-5, with D perhaps TRBD2 (6 bases). This CDR3 spans 14 amino acids. The V end was cut by 10 bases, the J end by 9 bases, with 24 bases between. CDR1 is MDHEN and CDR2 is SYDVKM in the germline V gene.

The rearrangement links TRBV2 to TRBJ1-1; D call uncertain. V was cut by 6 bases and J by 4 bases, with 12 bases left in between. Germline V gives CDR1 SNHLY, CDR2 FYNNEI. The CDR3 runs 13 residues. The CDR3 sequence: CASSHREGTEAFF. In nucleotides, the CDR3 is TGTGCCAGCAGCCACAGAGAGGGCACTGAAGCTTTCTTT.

The chain recombines TRBV25-1 with TRBJ1-2; the D gene is possibly TRBD1 (6 bases). The CDR3 length is 14 residues. V lost 6 bases and J 2 bases, leaving 13 bases between the germline ends. Germline V gives CDR1 MGHDK, CDR2 SYGVNS. The CDR3 sequence is CASSPVGANYGYTF. The DNA of the CDR3 is TGTGCCAGCAGCCCGGTGGGGGCAAACTATGGCTACACCTTC.